Listed below are T cell receptor beta chains from one sample, sequenced in a study of beta chain features in type 1 diabetes. The data were produced by immunoSEQ multiplex PCR, yet TCRdb's version contains in-frame clones alone and is incomplete. The table records some 410,000 clones, 9.5% to 12% of them present only once. Sequencing input: naive CD4+ T cells from blood. Receptor source: a woman between 18 and 29 years old in good health. CDR3s include the opening cysteine and the closing phenylalanine or tryptophan. Each record gives: V gene, clone size, CDR3 protein. Clone sizes are given selectively: once, few, many, or a class where the clone is expanded.

TRBV27 | few | CASSFADLNEQFF
TRBV4-2 | . | CASSQGGGTQYF
TRBV4-1 | few | CASSQVGQGAKNIQYF
TRBV21-1 | few | CASSPASGGSTDTQYF
TRBV9 | few | CASSVTSSWGTEAFF
TRBV7-9 | . | CASERRAVDNEQFF
TRBV18 | . | CASSPAASYEQYF
TRBV9 | few | CASSPSRSTDTQYF
TRBV5-1 | . | CASSPGRQETQYF
TRBV7-2 | few | CASSLRVSGANVLTF
TRBV7-2 | . | CASSFSGSSYNEQFF
TRBV29-1 | . | CSVELVPYGYTF
TRBV7-2 | . | CASSGGGQHTDTQYF
TRBV19 | few | CASISPGGYGYTF
TRBV7-2 | . | CASSRGRNEKLFF
TRBV9 | . | CASSVSGKAYEQYF
TRBV30 | . | CASGQGDGYTF
TRBV29-1 | few | CSVGGLVQETQYF
TRBV11-2 | . | CASSRRQGPDTQYF
TRBV9 | . | CASSANYGYTF
TRBV9 | few | CASSVSPRGGDAFF
TRBV7-2 | few | CASSLGQVDTQYF